This T cell receptor (beta chain) was found in a study of neurological immune-mediated disorders. Via MiXCR, TCRdb re-called the 5' RACE reads, giving one row per CDR3 protein. The repertoire includes 25,000 to 35,000 distinct CDR3 sequences, over 10% of them detected once, and 5.8% sits in the top ten. Germline V gives CDR1 SGDLS, CDR2 YYNGEE. V was cut by 3 bases and J by 3 bases, with 22 bases left in between. The CDR3 totals 17 residues. The chain couples TRBV9 to TRBJ2-7; D call uncertain. This TCR came from a woman aged 60-75 years in good health. Sequenced input: PBMCs. The CDR3 DNA is TGTGCCAGCAGCGCGGAACCGGGTCCAGGTTTCGGCTACGAGCAGTACTTC. It specifies CASSAEPGPGFGYEQYF.